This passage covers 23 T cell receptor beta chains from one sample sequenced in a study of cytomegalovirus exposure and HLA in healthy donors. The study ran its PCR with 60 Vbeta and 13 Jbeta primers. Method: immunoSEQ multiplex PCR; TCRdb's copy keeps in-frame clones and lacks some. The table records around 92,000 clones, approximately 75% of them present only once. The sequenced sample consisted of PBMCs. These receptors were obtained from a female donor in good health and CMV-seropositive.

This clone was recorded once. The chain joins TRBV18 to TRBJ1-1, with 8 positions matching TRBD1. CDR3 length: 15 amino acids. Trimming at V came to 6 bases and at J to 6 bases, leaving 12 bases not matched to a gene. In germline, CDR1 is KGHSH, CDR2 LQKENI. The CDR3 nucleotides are TGTGCCAGCTCGTCTTTGACAGGGGAGCTGGCTGAAGCTTTCTTT. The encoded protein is CASSSLTGELAEAFF.

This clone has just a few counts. The CDR3 nucleotides are TGTGCCAGCAGCTTAGGTTTCGGGTCCCAAGAGACCCAGTACTTC. Translated, it gives CASSLGFGSQETQYF. V is TRBV7-6 and J is TRBJ2-5, with D uncertain. Germline V lookup: CDR1 SGHVS, CDR2 FNYEAQ. CDR3 length: 15 residues. The V end was cut by 1 base, the J end by 1 base, with 10 bases between.

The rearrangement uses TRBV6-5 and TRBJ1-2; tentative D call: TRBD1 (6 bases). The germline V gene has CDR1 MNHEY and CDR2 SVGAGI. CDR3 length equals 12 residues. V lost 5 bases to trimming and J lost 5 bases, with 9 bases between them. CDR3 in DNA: TGTGCCAGCAGTCAAACAGGGTATGGCTACACCTTC. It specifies CASSQTGYGYTF.

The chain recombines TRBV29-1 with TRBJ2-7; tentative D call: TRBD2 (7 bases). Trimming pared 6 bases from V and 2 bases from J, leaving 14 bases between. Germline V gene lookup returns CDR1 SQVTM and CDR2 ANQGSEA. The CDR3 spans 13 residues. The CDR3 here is CSVTGGKTYEQYF. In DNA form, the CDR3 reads TGCAGCGTAACGGGGGGCAAGACCTACGAGCAGTACTTC.

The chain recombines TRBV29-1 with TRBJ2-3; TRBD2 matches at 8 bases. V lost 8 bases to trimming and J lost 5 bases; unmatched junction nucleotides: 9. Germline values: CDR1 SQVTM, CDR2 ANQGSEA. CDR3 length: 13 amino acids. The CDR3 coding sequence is TGCAGCCGGGGCGGGGGGCCGGGAGATACGCAGTATTTT. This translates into CSRGGGPGDTQYF.

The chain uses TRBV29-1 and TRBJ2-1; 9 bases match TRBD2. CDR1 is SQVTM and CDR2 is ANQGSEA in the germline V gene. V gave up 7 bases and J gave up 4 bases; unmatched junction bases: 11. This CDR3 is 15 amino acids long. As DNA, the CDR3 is TGCAGCGCCTCCCTCCGACTAGCGGCGTACAATGAGCAGTTCTTC. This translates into CSASLRLAAYNEQFF.

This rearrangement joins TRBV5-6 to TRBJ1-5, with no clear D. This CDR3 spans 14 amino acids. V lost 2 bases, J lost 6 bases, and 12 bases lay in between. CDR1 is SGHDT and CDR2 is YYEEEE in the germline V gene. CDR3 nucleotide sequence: TGTGCCAGCAGCTTCTGGGAAGCGGGTCAGCCCCAGCATTTT. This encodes CASSFWEAGQPQHF.

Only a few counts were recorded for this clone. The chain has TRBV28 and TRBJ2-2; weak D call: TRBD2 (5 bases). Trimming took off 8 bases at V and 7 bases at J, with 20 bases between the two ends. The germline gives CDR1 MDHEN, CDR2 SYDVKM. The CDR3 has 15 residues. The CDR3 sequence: CASGWTGEDGGELFF. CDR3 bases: TGTGCCAGCGGCTGGACCGGGGAAGACGGCGGGGAGCTGTTTTTT.

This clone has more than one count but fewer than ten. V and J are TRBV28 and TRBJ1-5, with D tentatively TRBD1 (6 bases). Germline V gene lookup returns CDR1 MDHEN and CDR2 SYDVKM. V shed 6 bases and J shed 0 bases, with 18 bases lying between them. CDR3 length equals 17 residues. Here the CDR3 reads CASSFEGDKYSNQPQHF. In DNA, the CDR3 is TGTGCCAGCAGCTTCGAAGGGGACAAGTATAGCAATCAGCCCCAGCATTTT.

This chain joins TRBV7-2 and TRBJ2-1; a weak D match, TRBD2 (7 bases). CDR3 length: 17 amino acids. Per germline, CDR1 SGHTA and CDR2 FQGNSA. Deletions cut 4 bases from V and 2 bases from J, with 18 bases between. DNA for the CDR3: TGTGCCAGCAGCTCCGTCGGGGGCGGGAGTCCCTACAATGAGCAGTTCTTC. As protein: CASSSVGGGSPYNEQFF.

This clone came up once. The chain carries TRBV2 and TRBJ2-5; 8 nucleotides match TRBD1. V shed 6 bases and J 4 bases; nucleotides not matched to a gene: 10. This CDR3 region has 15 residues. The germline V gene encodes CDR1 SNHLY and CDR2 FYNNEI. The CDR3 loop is CASRQDRGRGETQYF. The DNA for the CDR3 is TGTGCCAGCAGACAAGACAGGGGCCGGGGAGAGACCCAGTACTTC. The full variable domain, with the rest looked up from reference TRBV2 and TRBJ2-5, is EPEVTQTPSHQVTQMGQEVILRCVPISNHLYFYWYRQILGQKVEFLVSFYNNEISEKSEIFDDQFSVERPDGSNFTLKIRSTKLEDSAMYFCASRQDRGRGETQYFGPGTRLLVL.

The CDR3 reads CASSFLNSYEQYF. The CDR3 nucleotides read TGTGCCAGCAGTTTTCTAAACTCCTACGAGCAGTACTTC. The gene calls are TRBV28 and TRBJ2-7; D is unclear. The germline V gene encodes CDR1 MDHEN and CDR2 SYDVKM. V lost 3 bases to trimming and J lost 0 bases, with 6 bases between them. This CDR3 is 13 amino acids long.

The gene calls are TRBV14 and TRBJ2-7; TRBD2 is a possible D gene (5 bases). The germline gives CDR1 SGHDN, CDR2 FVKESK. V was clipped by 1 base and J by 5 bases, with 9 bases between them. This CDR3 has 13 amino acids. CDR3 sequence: CASSQVGVHEQYF. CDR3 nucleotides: TGTGCCAGCAGCCAAGTCGGGGTGCACGAGCAGTACTTC.

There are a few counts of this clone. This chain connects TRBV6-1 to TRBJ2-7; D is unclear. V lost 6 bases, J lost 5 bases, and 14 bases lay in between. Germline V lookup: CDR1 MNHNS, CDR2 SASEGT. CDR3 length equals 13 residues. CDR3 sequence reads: CASSVTYFNEQYF. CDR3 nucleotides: TGTGCCAGCAGCGTGACATACTTCAACGAGCAGTACTTC.

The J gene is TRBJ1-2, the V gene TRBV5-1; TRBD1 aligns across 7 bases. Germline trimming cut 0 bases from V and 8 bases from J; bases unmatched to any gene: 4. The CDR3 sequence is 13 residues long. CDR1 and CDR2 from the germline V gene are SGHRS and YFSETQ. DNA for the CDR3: TGCGCCAGCAGCTTGGGACAGGGCTGGGGCTACACCTTC. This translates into CASSLGQGWGYTF. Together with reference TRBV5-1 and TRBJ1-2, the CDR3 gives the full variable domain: KAGVTQTPRYLIKTRGQQVTLSCSPISGHRSVSWYQQTPGQGLQFLFEYFSETQRNKGNFPGRFSGRQFSNSRSEMNVSTLELGDSALYLCASSLGQGWGYTFGSGTRLTVV.

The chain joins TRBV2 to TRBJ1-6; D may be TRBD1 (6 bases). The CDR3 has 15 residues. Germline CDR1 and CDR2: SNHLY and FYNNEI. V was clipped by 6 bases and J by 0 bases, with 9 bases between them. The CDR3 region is CASREDSSYNSPLHF. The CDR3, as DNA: TGTGCCAGCAGGGAGGACAGCTCCTATAATTCACCCCTCCACTTT.

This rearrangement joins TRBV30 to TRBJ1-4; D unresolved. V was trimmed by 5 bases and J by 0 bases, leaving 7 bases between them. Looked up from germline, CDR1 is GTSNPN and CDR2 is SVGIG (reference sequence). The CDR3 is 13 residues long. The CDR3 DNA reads TGTGCCTGGTCAGGCTCAACTAATGAAAAACTGTTTTTT. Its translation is CAWSGSTNEKLFF.

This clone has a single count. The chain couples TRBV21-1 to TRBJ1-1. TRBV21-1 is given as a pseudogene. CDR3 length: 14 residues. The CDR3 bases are TGTGCCAGCAGCCGGGAGCTGAGGAACACTGAAGCTTTCTTT. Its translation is CASSRELRNTEAFF.

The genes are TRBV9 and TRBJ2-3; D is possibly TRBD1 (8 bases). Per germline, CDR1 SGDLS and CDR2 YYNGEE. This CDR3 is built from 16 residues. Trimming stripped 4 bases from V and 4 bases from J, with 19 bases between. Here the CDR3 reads CASSTRTGRDADTQYF. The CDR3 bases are TGTGCCAGCAGCACCCGGACAGGGAGGGATGCAGATACGCAGTATTTT.

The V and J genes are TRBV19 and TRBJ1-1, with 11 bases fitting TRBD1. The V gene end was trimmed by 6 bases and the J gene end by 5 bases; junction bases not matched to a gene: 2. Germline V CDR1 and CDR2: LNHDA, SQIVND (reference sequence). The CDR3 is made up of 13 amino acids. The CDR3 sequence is CASRGTGGTEAFF. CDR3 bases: TGTGCCAGTAGAGGGACAGGGGGAACTGAAGCTTTCTTT. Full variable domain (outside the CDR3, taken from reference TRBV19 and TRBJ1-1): DGGITQSPKYLFRKEGQNVTLSCEQNLNHDAMYWYRQDPGQGLRLIYYSQIVNDFQKGDIAEGYSVSREKKESFPLTVTSAQKNPTAFYLCASRGTGGTEAFFGQGTRLTVV.

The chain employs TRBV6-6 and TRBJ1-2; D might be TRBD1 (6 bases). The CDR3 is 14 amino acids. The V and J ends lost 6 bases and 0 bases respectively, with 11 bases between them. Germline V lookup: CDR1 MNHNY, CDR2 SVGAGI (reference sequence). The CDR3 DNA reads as TGTGCCAGCAGGGACGGACAGTCTAACTATGGCTACACCTTC. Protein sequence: CASRDGQSNYGYTF.

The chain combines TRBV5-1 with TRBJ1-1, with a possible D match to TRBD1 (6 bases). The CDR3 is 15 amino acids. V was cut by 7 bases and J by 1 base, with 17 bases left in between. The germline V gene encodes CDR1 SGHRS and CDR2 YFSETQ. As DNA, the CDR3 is TGCGCCAGCTATTCGGGCAGGGGTGGGAACACTGAAGCTTTCTTT. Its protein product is CASYSGRGGNTEAFF.

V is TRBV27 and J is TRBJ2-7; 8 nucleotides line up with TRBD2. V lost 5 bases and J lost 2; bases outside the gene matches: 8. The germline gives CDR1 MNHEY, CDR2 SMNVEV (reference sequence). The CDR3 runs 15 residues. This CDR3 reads CASSRAGTRAYEQYF. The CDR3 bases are TGTGCCAGCAGTCGCGCCGGGACTAGAGCCTACGAGCAGTACTTC.